The next 12 T cell receptor beta chains were all read from a single sample in a study of T cells after yellow fever vaccination. Via MiXCR, TCRdb re-called the 5' RACE reads, giving one row per CDR3 protein. The repertoire holds 100,000 to 150,000 distinct CDR3 sequences, with about 8.2% as singletons. The sequencing used CD8+ T cells sorted from PBMCs, collected on the day of the yellow fever booster vaccination. All receptors derive from a man between 18 and 29 years old who received the YFV17D yellow fever vaccine.

This clonotype has only a few counts. The genes are TRBV10-3 and TRBJ1-1; 7 bases map to TRBD1. V was clipped by 3 bases and J by 5 bases; unmatched bases: 3. This CDR3 spans 13 amino acids. The germline CDR1 and CDR2 sequences are ENHRY and SYGVKD. CDR3 protein: CAISEAGGTEAFF. CDR3 nucleotide sequence: TGTGCCATCAGTGAAGCAGGGGGGACTGAAGCTTTCTTT.

This clonotype was detected only a few times. The chain couples TRBV6-6 to TRBJ1-6; 8 bases are shared with TRBD1. The germline gives CDR1 MNHNY, CDR2 SVGAGI (reference sequence). CDR3 length: 14 residues. V lost 6 bases, J lost 10 bases, and 8 bases stayed unmatched. The CDR3 DNA is TGTGCCAGCAGCTTTGGACAGGGCCGGTCACCCCTCCACTTT. This sequence encodes CASSFGQGRSPLHF.

This clonotype was seen repeatedly, ten times or more. The gene calls are TRBV11-2 and TRBJ2-7; D is unresolved. The V end was cut by 5 bases, the J end by 2 bases, with 7 bases between. CDR1 is SGHAT and CDR2 is FQNNGV in the germline V gene. The CDR3 spans 12 residues. The CDR3 DNA sequence: TGTGCCAGCAGCCGCTGGACCTACGAGCAGTACTTC. It yields the protein CASSRWTYEQYF.

This chain uses TRBV7-3 with TRBJ1-1; D perhaps matches TRBD1 (6 bases). The CDR3 is made up of 14 amino acids. V lost 5 bases and J lost 7, with 17 bases in between. CDR1 is SGHTA, CDR2 FQGTGA, per germline. The CDR3 sequence is CASSDAGGQREAFF. As DNA, the CDR3 is TGTGCCAGCAGCGACGCGGGCGGACAGCGTGAAGCTTTCTTT.

This clonotype was seen a handful of times. The chain joins TRBV4-2 to TRBJ2-7, with 12 bases fitting TRBD2. Looked up from germline, CDR1 is LGHNA and CDR2 is YNFKEQ. The CDR3 contains 17 residues. Trimming cost V 2 bases and J 4 bases; bases outside gene matches: 9. Here the CDR3 DNA reads TGTGCCAGCAGCCAAACCACCGGGACTAGCGGGTATTACGAGCAGTACTTC. Its protein product is CASSQTTGTSGYYEQYF.

This clonotype was counted a few times. V gene TRBV6-2 or TRBV6-3 combines with J gene TRBJ1-2, with 7 bases lining up with TRBD1. The V gene's germline CDR1 is MNHEY and CDR2 SVGEGT. The CDR3 length is 16 residues. With V trimmed by 4 bases and J by 8 bases, 16 bases remained unmatched. The DNA of the CDR3 is TGTGCCAGCAGTTCGATTCACCGGGACAGCTTCGGGGGCTACACCTTC. This codes for CASSSIHRDSFGGYTF.

This clonotype was counted a few times. The chain recombines TRBV13 with TRBJ2-1; D may be TRBD1 or TRBD2 (5 bases each). Per germline, CDR1 PRHDT and CDR2 FYEKMQ (reference sequence). This CDR3 has 15 residues. Trimming removed 5 bases at V and 4 bases at J, with 15 bases between. In nucleotides, the CDR3 is TGTGCCAGCAGCAGCCGGGACGGAATTTACAATGAGCAGTTCTTC. Its translation is CASSSRDGIYNEQFF.

This clonotype was seen a handful of times. CDR3 protein: CASSLEAGSTYEQYF. The DNA of the CDR3 is TGTGCCAGCAGTCTAGAGGCAGGGTCTACCTACGAGCAGTACTTC. V usage is TRBV7-6 and J usage is TRBJ2-7, with D possibly TRBD1 on 5 matching bases. V was trimmed by 6 bases and J by 2 bases, leaving 17 bases between them. The CDR3 is 15 amino acids. Germline CDR1 SGHVS, CDR2 FNYEAQ.

There are a few counts of this clonotype. The chain joins TRBV20-1 to TRBJ1-2, with D tentatively TRBD1 (5 bases). Germline CDR1 is DFQATT and CDR2 is SNEGSKA (reference sequence). Trimming took off 5 bases at V and 7 bases at J, with 17 bases between the two ends. The CDR3 is made up of 13 amino acids. The CDR3 DNA reads TGCAGTGCTCGGTCCCAAGGGGATGTTGGCTACACCTTC. Encoded protein: CSARSQGDVGYTF.

The table lists this clonotype with a few counts. The chain couples TRBV5-1 to TRBJ1-5; D call uncertain. The germline V gene has CDR1 SGHRS and CDR2 YFSETQ. The CDR3 spans 14 residues. Trimming removed 6 bases at V and 7 bases at J, with 17 bases between. This CDR3 reads CASKEVKGFQPQHF. CDR3 sequence (DNA): TGCGCCAGCAAAGAGGTTAAGGGTTTCCAGCCCCAGCATTTT.

This clonotype was counted between two and nine times. The genes are TRBV7-9 and TRBJ1-1, with no clear D. Germline V gives CDR1 SEHNR, CDR2 FQNEAQ (reference sequence). V was clipped by 5 bases and J by 1 base, with 5 bases between them. This CDR3 has 12 amino acids. As DNA, the CDR3 is TGTGCCAGCAGCCGATGGAACACTGAAGCTTTCTTT. Translated: CASSRWNTEAFF.

This clonotype was seen a few times. The V call is TRBV19, the J call TRBJ1-5; TRBD1 aligns across 12 bases. Germline loops: CDR1 LNHDA, CDR2 SQIVND (reference sequence). The CDR3 is made up of 15 amino acids. Trimming took 5 bases from V and 6 from J; bases not matched to a gene: 5. CDR3 in DNA: TGTGCCAGTAGTGGGACAGGGGGCTACGGTCAGCCCCAGCATTTT. Protein product: CASSGTGGYGQPQHF.